This T cell receptor (beta chain) is drawn from a study of CD4+ T cells in melanoma (dated 2022 in TCRdb). Regarding the complete study: Neoantigen-specific CD4+ T cells in human melanoma were what the study investigated.

V is cut back by 1 base and J by 2 bases, with 3 bases in the junction unmatched. The CDR3 has 16 amino acids, counting the end cysteine and phenylalanine. This entry keeps only the CDR3 DNA: 48 bases, framed from base 1. For CDR1 and CDR2, the germline V gene lists SGHAT and FQNNGV. What the study reported, not specific to this receptor: The report described a correlation between neoantigen-specific CD4+ T cells and the function of CD8+ T cells, macrophages and B cells. Diverse differentiation states were reported to be shown by neoantigen-specific CD4+ T cells in melanoma.

About this clone itself: Its antigen remains undetermined. No base qualities exist here, and no much larger clone lies one base off it.

The method behind the library was the immunoSEQ multiplex PCR assay. Drawn from immuneACCESS, this table holds only the in-frame rearrangements with V and J called that TCRdb kept. Clones are partly lost; checked studies trace under half to an unresolved V gene and leave the rest unexplained. The table for this sample lists approximately 9,600 clones; about 68% of them were counted only once. Around 22% of the sample belongs to the ten largest clones. Donors were patients with melanoma. The rearranged chain carries TRBV11-2 and TRBJ2-2, with 8 bases aligning to TRBD1. The source is a human donor with melanoma. Sequencing was done on a sample of cells from a culture (not recorded whether cultured in vitro). For the CDR3, the sequence is CASSLVTGANTGELFF. The nucleotides read TGTGCCAGCAGCTTAGTGACAGGGGCTAACACCGGGGAGCTGTTTTTT.